Listed below are T cell receptor beta chains from one sample, sequenced in a study of CD4 T cells in relation to SARS-CoV-2 and coronaviruses. The method was immunoSEQ multiplex PCR; TCRdb's version includes in-frame clones alone and lacks a portion of them. The sample shows about 19,000 clones, more than 60% of them seen only once. Their cognate antigens are unknown. Sequencing was done on a sample of CD4+ T cells from PBMCs, cultured in vitro. The receptors derive from a human donor in good health. Both conserved end residues are part of each CDR3.

v_call: TRBV5-8; cdr3_aa: CASSLVGPPGDTQYF
v_call: TRBV12-3/TRBV12-4; cdr3_aa: CASGVSGANVLTF
v_call: TRBV5-1; cdr3_aa: CASSYIRGTQYF
v_call: TRBV7-9; cdr3_aa: CASSLRDTYNEQFF
v_call: TRBV7-2; cdr3_aa: CASSLGYNEAFF
v_call: TRBV4-2; cdr3_aa: CASSQESQKDSGNTIYF
v_call: TRBV4-1; cdr3_aa: CASSQGQFGTEAFF
v_call: TRBV11-2; cdr3_aa: CASSFSLGGETQYF
v_call: TRBV6-2/TRBV6-3; cdr3_aa: CASSYDRDYTF
v_call: TRBV9; cdr3_aa: CASSPRQGLETQYF
v_call: TRBV6-5; cdr3_aa: CATARGGAFHEQYF
v_call: TRBV7-3; cdr3_aa: CASRVRGGYTF
v_call: TRBV2; cdr3_aa: CASSEGAGGVAYEQYF
v_call: TRBV5-6; cdr3_aa: CASSSRTGIYGYTF
v_call: TRBV19; cdr3_aa: CASSRGQQKETQYF
v_call: TRBV9; cdr3_aa: CASSALGNQPQHF
v_call: TRBV5-1; cdr3_aa: CASSPNRDATTEAFF
v_call: TRBV5-1; cdr3_aa: CASSLGYRGRAYEQYF
v_call: TRBV7-2; cdr3_aa: CASSLDRLALGEQFF
v_call: TRBV2; cdr3_aa: CASSGIVFYEQYF
v_call: TRBV7-2; cdr3_aa: CASSLVWGGLGNEQFF
v_call: TRBV6-4; cdr3_aa: CASSEGRGQPQHF
v_call: TRBV5-1; cdr3_aa: CASSLVMQTDTQYF
v_call: TRBV7-3; cdr3_aa: CASSLNGRGLGEKLFF
v_call: TRBV20-1; cdr3_aa: CSASGDTPDTGELFF
v_call: TRBV10-3; cdr3_aa: CATLNSAPMNTEAFF
v_call: TRBV4-1; cdr3_aa: CASSPQGAGTEAFF
v_call: TRBV6-4; cdr3_aa: CATSTEGNEQFF
v_call: TRBV5-6; cdr3_aa: CASSLTGGLGKNIQYF
v_call: TRBV7-2; cdr3_aa: CASSPRSGGKLFF
v_call: TRBV2; cdr3_aa: CASSGRGDYNEQFF
v_call: TRBV4-2; cdr3_aa: CASSLAVNQPQHF
v_call: TRBV6-5; cdr3_aa: CASSRVRTANQPQHF
v_call: TRBV6-1; cdr3_aa: CASSERAGGNNNSPLHF
v_call: TRBV7-2; cdr3_aa: CASSLDLFGTEQYF
v_call: TRBV4-3; cdr3_aa: CASSRTRNTEAFF
v_call: TRBV11-2; cdr3_aa: CASSQPRGADAYNEQFF
v_call: TRBV27; cdr3_aa: CAPVHPTGAVTGELFF
v_call: TRBV9; cdr3_aa: CASSVRQGGTEAFF
v_call: TRBV3-1/TRBV3-2; cdr3_aa: CASSQGLQGSQPQHF
v_call: TRBV6-2/TRBV6-3; cdr3_aa: CASSYWGLISYEQYF
v_call: TRBV5-5; cdr3_aa: CASSLAAGSSYNEQFF
v_call: TRBV5-1; cdr3_aa: CASTRTGGQETQYF
v_call: TRBV12-1; cdr3_aa: CASSFPDRGRDEQFF
v_call: TRBV19; cdr3_aa: CASKSTGLYGYTF
v_call: TRBV4-3; cdr3_aa: CASSQDLTYNSPLHF
v_call: TRBV7-2; cdr3_aa: CASSLVVQATGELFF
v_call: TRBV12-3/TRBV12-4; cdr3_aa: CASSLGRSGEQFF
v_call: TRBV5-1; cdr3_aa: CASSLVATGQETQYF
v_call: TRBV4-2; cdr3_aa: CASSLVGGAVETQYF
v_call: TRBV3-1/TRBV3-2; cdr3_aa: CASSPTGGRTLNTEAFF
v_call: TRBV7-8; cdr3_aa: CASSSISGGAGQPQHF
v_call: TRBV6-5; cdr3_aa: CASRAGQRSSYEQYF
v_call: TRBV29-1; cdr3_aa: CSVVTSGYTDTQYF
v_call: TRBV19; cdr3_aa: CASSGGDQETQYF
v_call: TRBV11-2; cdr3_aa: CASSLVVGAEAFF
v_call: TRBV5-1; cdr3_aa: CASSLTGQGYYEQYF